One and the same sample provided the 15 T cell receptor beta chains below, sequenced in a study of CD8 T cells in Susac syndrome. The RNA, 0.5 to 1 ug, was put through reverse transcription using random hexamers. TCRdb analysed the immunoSEQ multiplex PCR reads with MiXCR anew, one entry per CDR3 protein. The sample yields more than 75,000 distinct CDR3 sequences, around 94% seen once. The sequenced sample was CD8+ T cells from PBMCs. Source of these receptors: a human donor in good health.

The rearrangement uses TRBV27 and TRBJ2-5, with a weak D call TRBD1 (6 bases). The CDR3 loop spans 15 amino acids. Germline values: CDR1 MNHEY, CDR2 SMNVEV (reference sequence). The V and J ends lost 2 bases and 0 bases respectively, with 10 bases between them. DNA for the CDR3: TGTGCCAGCAGTTTAGAGGGGACATACCAAGAGACCCAGTACTTC. It encodes CASSLEGTYQETQYF.

CDR3 bases: TGTGCCAGCAGCTCACTCGGGAGTAGCGGTCCTTGGGGCCCTCAATACTTC. Amino acid sequence: CASSSLGSSGPWGPQYF. The V gene is TRBV13, the J gene TRBJ2-5; a possible D gene is TRBD2 (6 bases). V was pared by 4 bases and J by 14 bases, with 32 bases between. Germline CDR1 PRHDT, CDR2 FYEKMQ (reference sequence). The CDR3 length is 17 residues.

On this clonotype itself: One junction end does not reproduce the germline sequence, and a read error may be involved. The chain joins TRBV7-7 to TRBJ2-1; D may correspond to TRBD1 or TRBD2 (5 bases each). Germline CDR1 reads SSHAT; CDR2 reads FNYEAQ (reference sequence). This CDR3 has 16 residues. CDR3 amino acids: CASSLEGRAAYNEQFF. CDR3 DNA: TGTGCTAGCAGCTTAGAGGGCAGGGCGGCCTACAATGAGCAGTTCTTC.

This clonotype appeared a single time. The chain recombines TRBV28 with TRBJ1-2; D ambiguous. Germline CDR1 is MDHEN and CDR2 is SYDVKM. This CDR3 has 13 residues. Trimming took 2 bases from V and 4 from J, leaving 8 bases between them. The CDR3 DNA reads TGTGCCAGCAGTTTAAAGGGATCCTATGGCTACACCTTC. This gives the protein CASSLKGSYGYTF.

V gene TRBV20-1 combines with J gene TRBJ1-2; D possibly corresponds to TRBD1 (6 bases). V was shortened by 0 bases and J by 4 bases, with 12 bases between the two germline ends. The length of the CDR3 is 14 residues. The V gene's germline CDR1 is DFQATT and CDR2 SNEGSKA (reference sequence). CDR3 loop: CSARDALRGYGYTF. The CDR3 bases are TGCAGTGCTAGAGATGCCCTCAGGGGCTATGGCTACACCTTC.

This sequence joins TRBV4-1 and TRBJ2-1, with TRBD2 as a possible D gene (6 bases). Germline CDR1 MGHRA, CDR2 YSYEKL. Between the trimmed V and J ends, which lost 3 bases and 4 bases, there was a span of 19 bases. This CDR3 is built from 17 residues. The CDR3 is CASSHRPPSATYNEQFF. The CDR3 region has the DNA TGCGCCAGCAGCCACCGACCGCCTAGCGCTACTTACAATGAGCAGTTCTTC.

This rearrangement joins TRBV13 to TRBJ2-7, with 10 bases aligning to TRBD2. Germline V gene lookup returns CDR1 PRHDT and CDR2 FYEKMQ (reference sequence). The V and J ends lost 5 bases and 3 bases, in that order; junction bases with no gene match: 4. The CDR3 runs to 14 residues. The CDR3 loop is CASSAQRGGYEQYF. The CDR3 DNA reads TGTGCCAGCAGCGCCCAGCGGGGGGGCTACGAGCAGTACTTC. The entire variable domain, with the rest obtained from reference TRBV13 and TRBJ2-7, is as follows: AAGVIQSPRHLIKEKRETATLKCYPIPRHDTVYWYQQGPGQDPQFLISFYEKMQSDKGSIPDRFSAQQFSDYHSELNMSSLELGDSALYFCASSAQRGGYEQYFGPGTRLTVT.

The chain recombines TRBV9 with TRBJ1-3, with D hard to call. The CDR3 totals 14 residues. Germline-derived CDR1 and CDR2 are SGDLS and YYNGEE. V was trimmed by 0 bases and J by 4 bases, leaving 8 bases between them. This CDR3 reads CASSVATAGNTIYF. CDR3 sequence (DNA): TGTGCCAGCAGCGTAGCAACAGCGGGAAACACCATATATTTT.

J is TRBJ1-1 and V is TRBV5-1; possible D gene TRBD1, 5 bases. V lost 0 bases and J lost 0, with 9 bases in between. Germline V gene sequence: CDR1 SGHRS, CDR2 YFSETQ. CDR3 size: 15 residues. The CDR3 spells CASSLAQGLNTEAFF. The CDR3 DNA follows: TGCGCCAGCAGCTTGGCCCAGGGTTTGAACACTGAAGCTTTCTTT.

The CDR3 loop reads CASSLDRGSYNEQFF. In nucleotides, the CDR3 is TGTGCCAGCAGCTTAGACAGGGGCTCCTACAATGAGCAGTTCTTC. The J gene is TRBJ2-1, the V gene TRBV5-6; 8 bases line up with TRBD1. Trimming removed 2 bases from V and 0 bases from J; junction bases left unmatched: 1. CDR3 size: 15 residues. The germline V gene encodes CDR1 SGHDT and CDR2 YYEEEE.

The J gene is TRBJ2-3, the V gene TRBV7-3; a possible D gene is TRBD2 (6 bases). The germline V gene encodes CDR1 SGHTA and CDR2 FQGTGA. The CDR3 is 16 amino acids. Trimming stripped 5 bases from V and 1 base from J, with 16 bases between. DNA for the CDR3: TGTGCCAGCAGCCCGCTGCCTAGCGCCCGCACAGATACGCAGTATTTT. This translates into CASSPLPSARTDTQYF.

The chain couples TRBV3-1 to TRBJ2-6, with D unresolved. The CDR3 totals 19 residues. Trimming cost V 0 bases and J 2 bases, with 17 bases left between them. Per the germline V gene, CDR1 is LGHDT and CDR2 is YNNKEL (reference sequence). CDR3 amino acids: CASSQDGGRDEAGANVLTF. The CDR3 DNA reads TGTGCCAGCAGCCAAGATGGCGGAAGGGATGAAGCTGGGGCCAACGTCCTGACTTTC. Complete variable domain (other parts from reference TRBV3-1 and TRBJ2-6): DTAVSQTPKYLVTQMGNDKSIKCEQNLGHDTMYWYKQDSKKFLKIMFSYNNKELIINETVPNRFSPKSPDKAHLNLHINSLELGDSAVYFCASSQDGGRDEAGANVLTFGAGSRLTVL.

The chain carries TRBV4-1 and TRBJ1-2, with unresolved D. CDR3 length: 14 amino acids. Germline V gives CDR1 MGHRA, CDR2 YSYEKL. V was pared by 0 bases and J by 8 bases, with 13 bases between. DNA of the CDR3: TGCGCCAGCAGCCAAGAGCTAACTAACTGGGGCTACACCTTC. It encodes CASSQELTNWGYTF.

The V gene is TRBV7-9, the J gene TRBJ2-7; tentatively, D is TRBD1 or TRBD2 (5 bases each). The germline gives CDR1 SEHNR, CDR2 FQNEAQ (reference sequence). The CDR3 runs to 13 residues. V was shortened by 4 bases and J by 6 bases, with 13 bases between the two germline ends. The CDR3 DNA is TGTGCCAGCAGCTCTTCCGGGGCGACCGAGCAGTACGTC. Translating it yields CASSSSGATEQYV.

This clonotype was observed a single time. The V and J genes are TRBV7-9 and TRBJ2-7, with a possible D match to TRBD1 (6 bases). The length of the CDR3 is 12 residues. Trimming took 5 bases from V and 1 from J, leaving 6 bases between them. The germline V gene has CDR1 SEHNR and CDR2 FQNEAQ (reference sequence). Written as DNA, the CDR3 is TGTGCCAGCAGCGGACAGTCCTACGAGCAGTACTTC. Residues: CASSGQSYEQYF.